Below, 6 T cell receptor beta chains from the same sample are listed, as sequenced in a study of blood T cells in healthy people across ages (dated by TCRdb to between 2014 and 2016). Library preparation employed 5' RACE. Sequenced using an Illumina HiSeq 2500. A second PCR of about 7 to 12 cycles was run with a J-beta primer mix and a sample-barcoded 5' primer. In TCRdb, the public reads were trimmed at Q25 with fastp and aligned with MiXCR, with productive beta chains retained. Each CDR3 protein gets just one entry, which takes the most common genes and DNA from the rows behind it. Within this sample are under 2,000,000 distinct CDR3 sequences, with less than 50% of them counted one time only. The top ten clonotypes cover about 2.1% of the sample. Sequenced: blood. The receptors stem from a woman aged 40 to 50 in good health.

The chain employs TRBV24-1 and TRBJ2-1; 11 positions match TRBD2. CDR3 length equals 16 residues. With V trimmed by 3 bases and J by 8 bases, 8 bases remained unmatched. CDR1 is KGHDR, CDR2 SFDVKD, per germline. The chain's CDR3 is CATSDPTSGVRHEQFF. CDR3 coding DNA: TGTGCCACCAGTGATCCGACTAGCGGGGTGCGGCATGAGCAGTTCTTC.

Ten or more counts support this clonotype. The V and J genes are TRBV5-1 and TRBJ2-5; D possibly matches TRBD1 or TRBD2 (5 bases each). Between the trimmed V and J ends, which lost 0 bases and 4 bases, there was a span of 7 bases. This CDR3 spans 13 amino acids. Germline CDR1 and CDR2: SGHRS and YFSETQ. The CDR3 reads CASSLAGAETQYF. CDR3 nucleotides: TGCGCCAGCAGCTTGGCCGGGGCAGAGACCCAGTACTTC. Full variable domain (outside the CDR3, taken from reference TRBV5-1 and TRBJ2-5): KAGVTQTPRYLIKTRGQQVTLSCSPISGHRSVSWYQQTPGQGLQFLFEYFSETQRNKGNFPGRFSGRQFSNSRSEMNVSTLELGDSALYLCASSLAGAETQYFGPGTRLLVL.

This sequence joins TRBV24-1 and TRBJ2-3; 14 bases match TRBD2. The CDR3 covers 21 residues. The V and J ends lost 5 bases and 0 bases, in that order; junction bases with no gene match: 15. Germline V gene sequence: CDR1 KGHDR, CDR2 SFDVKD. CDR3 bases: TGTGCCACCAGTGGGCTAGGGACTAGCGGGGGAACCGCTCCTAGCACAGATACGCAGTATTTT. This encodes CATSGLGTSGGTAPSTDTQYF.

The chain links TRBV13 to TRBJ2-1; TRBD2 agrees at 8 bases. V was clipped by 5 bases and J by 8 bases; unmatched bases: 11. Per the germline V gene, CDR1 is PRHDT and CDR2 is FYEKMQ (reference sequence). This CDR3 is built from 15 residues. The CDR3 spells CASSPSGGRVDEQFF. The CDR3 DNA sequence: TGTGCCAGCAGCCCGAGCGGGGGTCGGGTCGATGAGCAGTTCTTC.

This rearrangement joins TRBV7-2 to TRBJ2-1; no definite D call. V lost 0 bases and J 6 bases, leaving 9 bases between the germline ends. The CDR3 consists of 14 residues. Germline values: CDR1 SGHTA, CDR2 FQGNSA. CDR3 nucleotide sequence: TGTGCCAGCAGCTTAGCCCAGGAACTCAATGAGCAGTTCTTC. It is translated as CASSLAQELNEQFF. Full variable domain (rest looked up from reference TRBV7-2 and TRBJ2-1): GAGVSQSPSNKVTEKGKDVELRCDPISGHTALYWYRQSLGQGLEFLIYFQGNSAPDKSGLPSDRFSAERTGGSVSTLTIQRTQQEDSAVYLCASSLAQELNEQFFGPGTRLTVL.

This chain uses TRBV5-6 with TRBJ2-5; 7 bases align to TRBD1. This CDR3 is built from 14 residues. V was pared by 4 bases and J by 7 bases, with 10 bases of the junction left unmatched. The germline CDR1 and CDR2 sequences are SGHDT and YYEEEE. This CDR3 reads CASSPGTAPGTQYF. CDR3 in DNA: TGTGCCAGCAGCCCGGGGACAGCCCCAGGGACCCAGTACTTC. Full variable domain (rest looked up from reference TRBV5-6 and TRBJ2-5): DAGVTQSPTHLIKTRGQQVTLRCSPKSGHDTVSWYQQALGQGPQFIFQYYEEEERQRGNFPDRFSGHQFPNYSSELNVNALLLGDSALYLCASSPGTAPGTQYFGPGTRLLVL.